This paragraph covers one T cell receptor (beta chain) sequence. Antigen specificity is unknown. This CDR3 has 16 amino acids. Germline CDR1 PRHDT, CDR2 FYEKMQ (reference sequence). V was trimmed by 7 bases and J by 2 bases, leaving 20 bases between them. Data came from immunoSEQ multiplex PCR; TCRdb stores just in-frame clones and leaves some out. The sample gives 100,000 to 150,000 clones, roughly 80% of which show up once; around 3% is in the top ten. These data come from a study of radiation and T cells in renal cell carcinoma. Across the whole study: Nephrectomy followed 15 Gy stereotactic body radiation by 4 weeks. Study outcomes and limitations: From baseline, blood top tumor clonotypes peaked at 2 weeks post-radiation. Baseline intratumoral clonotype presence is unknown without pretreatment biopsies.

Time point specified: baseline pretreatment blood. The treatment was: 15 Gy SBRT to primary tumor, nephrectomy 4 weeks later. The tumor was a clear cell renal cell carcinoma. The material was blood, obtained from a patient whose treatment included radiotherapy and nephrectomy. The J gene is TRBJ1-2, the V gene TRBV13; D remains ambiguous. This clonotype originated in a woman in her fifties or sixties with renal cell carcinoma. The CDR3 DNA follows: TGTGCCAGCATAACCAGGACCCGAATCCTAAACTATGGCTACACCTTC. Its translation: CASITRTRILNYGYTF.